This entry is about one T cell receptor beta chain. Which antigen it targets is not known. No base-level quality is on record; no much larger clone is a single base apart. This sample is drawn from a study of shared T cell receptors in the human thymus (dated by TCRdb to the early 2020s). Background on the whole study: The study examined how self-reactive, shared T-cell receptor alpha chains are generated in the human thymus.

The library relied on the immunoSEQ multiplex PCR assay. TCRdb provides this immuneACCESS table in a form limited to in-frame rearrangements. Some clones are lacking; in checked studies, under half of them reflect an unresolved V gene, and why the rest are absent is not known. The sample table shows hundreds of thousands of clones, and approximately 83% are seen once. Around 0.0094% of the sample rests with the top ten. Per the germline V gene, KGHSH is the CDR1 and LQKENI is the CDR2. Trimming removed 0 bases from V and 1 base from J, leaving 6 bases between the germline ends. The CDR3 has 15 amino acids, counting the end cysteine and phenylalanine. This entry keeps only the CDR3 DNA: 45 bases, framed from base 1. The sample was also reused in another study, on human thymus T cells. Looking at the second paper: The donors were immunologically healthy infants in Finland who had open corrective cardiac surgery for congenital heart defects. Thymus tissue was obtained as surgical resects removed during corrective cardiac surgery. Usage of V and J gene segments appeared to be biased in both the thymic and the peripheral blood repertoires. The related research reported highly overlapping thymic TCR repertoires among unrelated individuals. The study used fewer than ten infant thymus samples plus four related peripheral blood samples to characterize TCR alpha and beta repertoires. Donor ages ranged from about 7 to 250 days, and the cohort comprised over five male and a couple of female infants. After being mechanically released from the tissue, thymocytes were kept at -70 degrees C in pellets of about 10-32 million cells. Genomic DNA was extracted from frozen cell pellets with a QIAsymphony instrument. Using the immunoSEQ multiplex PCR assay, the TCRB and TCRAD loci were amplified from a standardized quantity of quality-controlled genomic DNA. Amplicons spanned the V(D)J region at a length sufficient to cover the CDR3 and identify V and J genes. The commercial immunoSEQ service was used to sequence amplicons on an Illumina platform. Corrections for primer bias and sequencing errors followed previously described methods, while TCRAD and TCRB definitions were based on the IMGT database. immunoSEQ Analyzer 3.0 and VDJTools were used for repertoire analysis, which covered basic statistics, V/J segment usage, diversity estimates, rarefaction and pairwise overlap. Diversity was estimated using the Chao1, ChaoE, Efron-Thisted, Shannon and inverse Simpson indices, and was also estimated on datasets down-sampled to the size of the smallest sample. Repertoire overlap was assessed by strict matching of CDR3 nucleotide sequence, V gene and J gene, and clustering was done by Jaccard-based multidimensional scaling. On average, thymus samples gave 750,000 to 950,000 unique TCRB clonotypes, whereas blood samples gave roughly 84,000.

The rearranged segments are TRBV18 and TRBJ1-4, with the identity of the D gene unclear. The sequence derives from a girl in the first two years of life with a congenital heart defect. Donor details come from another sample of the same person, matched by shared clones. The specimen sequenced was thymocytes. The encoded CDR3 is CASSPPYLTNEKLFF. The bases read TGTGCCAGCTCACCACCATATTTAACTAATGAAAAACTGTTTTTT.